The clone carrying this T cell receptor beta chain appeared a few times. The data are from a study of human T cells and chemical hapten exposure. From germline, CDR1 is SGHKS and CDR2 YYEKEE (reference sequence). The CDR3 runs 13 residues. Between the trimmed V and J ends, which lost 0 bases and 3 bases, there was a span of 6 bases. Time point defined: patch test 3, about 24 weeks after DPC sensitization. Treatment indicated: therapeutic diphenylcyclopropenone sensitization with weekly scalp DPC. One entry per CDR3 protein, called by TCRdb with MiXCR from the RACE reads. The top ten clones hold 2% to 2.5% of a sample with about 120,000 distinct CDR3 sequences, approximately 10% of them seen once.

The receptor comes from a woman aged 45-60 years with alopecia areata. Some clones in this sample may be carry-over from other donors' samples. The source material was whole blood, sampled in connection with sensitization to the hapten diphenylcyclopropenone (DPC). The chain combines TRBV5-5 with TRBJ1-2; the D gene is possibly TRBD1 (5 bases). The CDR3 bases are TGTGCCAGCAGCTTGGGAGGGGACTATGGCTACACCTTC. Its protein is CASSLGGDYGYTF.